In its sample, the clone carrying this T cell receptor (beta chain) was seen a few times. What it binds is unknown. Only Caucasian adults living in Nashville, Tennessee made up the donor group. This specimen comes from a study of shared clonotypes between healthy human individuals. The CDR3 length is 14 residues. V was trimmed by 3 bases and J by 4 bases, leaving 13 bases between them. CDR1 is SGHNT, CDR2 YYREEE, per germline (reference sequence). Template for every sorted-subset replicate PCR totaled around 200 ng DNA, tens of thousands of T cell genomes. Measured with immunoSEQ multiplex PCR; TCRdb has only the in-frame clones, and not every one. This table has about 2.3 million clones, more than 80% appearing once. Findings and caveats of the study: Sequencing of the sorted subsets was shown by rarefaction to be incomplete despite large depth. A generally larger estimated richness was seen in naive subsets than in memory subsets.

This clonotype was obtained from a young man in good health. Some clones in this sample may be carry-over from other donors' samples. The V call is TRBV5-4, the J call TRBJ1-2; no reliable D call. The specimen sequenced was naive CD4+ T cells from PBMCs. As for subset: CD45RA+ positively selected. The CDR3 loop reads CASSSQERVYGYTF. The CDR3, as DNA: TGTGCCAGCAGCTCCCAGGAGCGGGTCTATGGCTACACCTTC.